Below are 8 T cell receptor beta chains sequenced from a single sample in a study of control samples from healthy donors and cancer patients. Using immunoSEQ multiplex PCR, the repertoire was profiled, and TCRdb retains in-frame clones only, with some absent. The sample consists of over 150,000 clones, around 93% of them appearing once. The source material was blood. These receptors all come from a man aged 18 to 35 in good health.

Concerning this clone: This sample includes further DNA sequences coding for the same CDR3. V usage is TRBV9 and J usage is TRBJ2-3; perhaps TRBD1 as D (5 bases). The CDR3 contains 13 residues. V gave up 1 base and J gave up 3 bases, with 6 bases separating them. Germline V gene sequence: CDR1 SGDLS, CDR2 YYNGEE. The CDR3 coding sequence is TGTGCCAGCAGCGTACAGGGAACAGATACGCAGTATTTT. Protein sequence: CASSVQGTDTQYF.

The rearrangement uses TRBV4-2 and TRBJ1-2; D ambiguous. Trimming took off 5 bases at V and 2 bases at J, with 9 bases between the two ends. Germline lookup yields CDR1 LGHNA and CDR2 YNFKEQ. CDR3 length: 13 residues. CDR3 nucleotide sequence: TGTGCCAGCAGCACCCAGAAAAACTATGGCTACACCTTC. This translates into CASSTQKNYGYTF.

The chain uses TRBV6-6 and TRBJ1-1; D possibly corresponds to TRBD1 (6 bases). V was clipped by 4 bases and J by 1 base, with 16 bases between them. The germline CDR1 and CDR2 sequences are MNHNY and SVGAGI (reference sequence). The CDR3 is 16 residues long. The CDR3 region is CASSLGVRGKNTEAFF. The CDR3 coding sequence is TGTGCCAGCAGTTTAGGGGTTAGGGGGAAGAACACTGAAGCTTTCTTT.

CDR3 amino acids: CASSLYPGELFF. DNA for the CDR3: TGTGCCAGCAGTTTGTACCCCGGGGAGCTGTTTTTT. The chain uses TRBV27 and TRBJ2-2; D not resolved. This CDR3 comprises 12 residues. Trimming shortened V by 3 bases and J by 6 bases, and 5 bases separated the two germline ends. Germline V lookup: CDR1 MNHEY, CDR2 SMNVEV (reference sequence).

This chain joins TRBV25-1 and TRBJ1-3; D is undetermined. Between the trimmed V and J ends, which lost 3 bases and 0 bases, there was a span of 12 bases. Per germline, CDR1 MGHDK and CDR2 SYGVNS. This CDR3 is built from 16 residues. The DNA for the CDR3 is TGTGCCAGCAGTGACCCTCGGGGAAGCTCTGGAAACACCATATATTTT. Its translation: CASSDPRGSSGNTIYF.

The V call is TRBV18, the J call TRBJ2-3, with 9 bases identical to TRBD1. With 4 bases clipped from V and 0 bases from J, the junction kept 2 bases outside the gene matches. The CDR3 length is 15 residues. Germline CDR1 reads KGHSH; CDR2 reads LQKENI. The CDR3 DNA reads TGTGCCAGCTCACTGACAGGGGGAAGCACAGATACGCAGTATTTT. Protein: CASSLTGGSTDTQYF.

The V and J genes are TRBV2 and TRBJ1-5; D remains ambiguous. The CDR3 runs to 16 residues. With 5 bases removed from V and 0 bases from J, the gap between germline ends came to 14 bases. Germline CDR1 SNHLY, CDR2 FYNNEI. Written as DNA, the CDR3 is TGTGCCAGCAGTAATCAGGTTACTGATAGCAATCAGCCCCAGCATTTT. Amino acids: CASSNQVTDSNQPQHF.

V usage is TRBV28 and J usage is TRBJ1-2, with no clear D. Germline values: CDR1 MDHEN, CDR2 SYDVKM. The CDR3 extends over 15 amino acids. The V end lost 6 bases, the J end lost 5 bases, and 19 bases lay between the germline ends. The CDR3 loop is CASSVTYRDWYGYTF. As DNA, the CDR3 is TGTGCCAGCAGCGTAACCTACAGAGATTGGTATGGCTACACCTTC.